This T cell receptor beta chain was captured by sequencing in a study of T-cell reconstitution after alpha-beta-depleted transplantation in children. Overall study findings and caveats: Surviving recipient cells, namely T cells and thymic progenitors, were the source of high day-60 TCRbeta diversity in some patients. Counts and diversity of T cells one year after transplant came mostly from newly produced T cells. There were reportedly several hundred expanded graft clones from which alpha-beta T cells came about two months after transplant.

This clonotype was recorded many times. Antigen specificity is unknown. Unique molecular identifiers were used to barcode this TCRbeta library. TCRdb called the PCR reads again in MiXCR, with one record for every CDR3 protein. The repertoire holds 600,000 to 800,000 distinct CDR3 sequences, with roughly 13% as singletons. Germline-derived CDR1 and CDR2 are DFQATT and SNEGSKA (reference sequence). The CDR3 has 15 amino acids. This sequence originates from a girl aged 2-9 years with congenital amegakaryocytic thrombocytopenia, due to receive a stem cell transplant. The material sequenced was PBMCs, taken before TCRalphabeta/CD19-depleted stem cell transplant. This chain connects TRBV20-1 to TRBJ2-7; 12 nucleotides agree with TRBD2. Here the CDR3 DNA reads TGCGGGGGGGTCGATGGACTAGCGGGAACCTGGAAGCAGTACTTC. It yields the protein CGGVDGLAGTWKQYF.